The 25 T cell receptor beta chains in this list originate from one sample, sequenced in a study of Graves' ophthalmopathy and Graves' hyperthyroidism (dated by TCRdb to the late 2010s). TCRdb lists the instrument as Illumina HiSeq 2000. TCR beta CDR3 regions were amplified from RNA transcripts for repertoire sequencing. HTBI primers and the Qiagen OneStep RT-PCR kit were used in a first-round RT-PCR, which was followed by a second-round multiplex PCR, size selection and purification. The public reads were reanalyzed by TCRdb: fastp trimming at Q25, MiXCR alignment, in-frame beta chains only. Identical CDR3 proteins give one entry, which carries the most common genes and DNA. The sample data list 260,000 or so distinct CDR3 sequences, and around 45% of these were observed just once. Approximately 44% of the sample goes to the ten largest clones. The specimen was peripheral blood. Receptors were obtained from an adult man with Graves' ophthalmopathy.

CDR3 in amino acids: CASSPKSPNRGSETQYF. The CDR3 DNA is TGTGCCAGCAGCCCGAAAAGCCCTAACAGGGGAAGCGAGACCCAGTACTTC. The chain uses TRBV7-9 and TRBJ2-5; 7 nucleotides line up with TRBD1. The CDR3 covers 17 residues. Germline loops: CDR1 SEHNR, CDR2 FQNEAQ (reference sequence). V was clipped by 5 bases and J by 5 bases; unmatched bases: 17.

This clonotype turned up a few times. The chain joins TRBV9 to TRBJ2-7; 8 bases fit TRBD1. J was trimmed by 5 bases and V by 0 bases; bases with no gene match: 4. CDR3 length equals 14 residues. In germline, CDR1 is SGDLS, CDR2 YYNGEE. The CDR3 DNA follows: TGTGCCAGCAGCGTAGGGGTGGACAGGGACGAGCAGTACTTC. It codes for CASSVGVDRDEQYF.

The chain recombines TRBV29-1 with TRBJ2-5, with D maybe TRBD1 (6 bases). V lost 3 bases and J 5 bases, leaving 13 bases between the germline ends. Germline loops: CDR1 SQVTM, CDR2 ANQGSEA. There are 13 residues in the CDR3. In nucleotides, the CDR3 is TGCAGCGTTGAGCCCCCAGGGGTCGAGACCCAGTACTTC. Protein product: CSVEPPGVETQYF.

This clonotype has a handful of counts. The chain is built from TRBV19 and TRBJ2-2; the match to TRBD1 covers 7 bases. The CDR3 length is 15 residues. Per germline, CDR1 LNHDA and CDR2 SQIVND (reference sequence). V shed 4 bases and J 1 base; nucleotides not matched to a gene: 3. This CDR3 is CASSRGDRNTGELFF. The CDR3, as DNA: TGTGCCAGTAGTAGAGGGGACAGGAACACCGGGGAGCTGTTTTTT.

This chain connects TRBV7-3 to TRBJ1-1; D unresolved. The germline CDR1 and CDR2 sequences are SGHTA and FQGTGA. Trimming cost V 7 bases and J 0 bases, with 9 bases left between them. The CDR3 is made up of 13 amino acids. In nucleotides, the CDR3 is TGTGCCAGCACCTACGGCATGAACACTGAAGCTTTCTTT. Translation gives CASTYGMNTEAFF.

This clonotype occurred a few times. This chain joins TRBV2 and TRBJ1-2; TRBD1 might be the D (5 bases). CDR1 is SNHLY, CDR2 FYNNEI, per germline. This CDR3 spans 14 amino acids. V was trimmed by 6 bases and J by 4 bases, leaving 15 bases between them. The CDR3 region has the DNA TGTGCCAGCAGGGGGACCGGTACTACCTATGGCTACACCTTC. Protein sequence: CASRGTGTTYGYTF.

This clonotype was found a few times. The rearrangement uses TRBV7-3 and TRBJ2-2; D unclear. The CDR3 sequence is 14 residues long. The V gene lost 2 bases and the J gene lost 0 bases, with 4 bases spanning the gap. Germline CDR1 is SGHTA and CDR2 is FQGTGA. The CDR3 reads CASSLLSNTGELFF. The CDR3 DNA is TGTGCCAGCAGCTTATTATCGAACACCGGGGAGCTGTTTTTT.

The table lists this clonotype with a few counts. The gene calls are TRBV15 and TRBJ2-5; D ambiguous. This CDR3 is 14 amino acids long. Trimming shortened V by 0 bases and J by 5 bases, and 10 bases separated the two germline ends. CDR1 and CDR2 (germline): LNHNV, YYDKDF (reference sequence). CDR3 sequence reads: CATSRDRMAETQYF. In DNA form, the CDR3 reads TGTGCCACCAGCAGAGATAGAATGGCGGAGACCCAGTACTTC.

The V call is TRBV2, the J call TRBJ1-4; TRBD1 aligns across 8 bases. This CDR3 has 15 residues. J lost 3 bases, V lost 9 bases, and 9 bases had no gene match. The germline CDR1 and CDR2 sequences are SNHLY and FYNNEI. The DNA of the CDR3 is TGTGCCAGTAAGGACAGGGTGAGGGCTAATGAAAAACTGTTTTTT. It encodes CASKDRVRANEKLFF.

The CDR3 region has the DNA TGCAGTGCTAGAGAGACAGGGCATCAGCCCCAGCATTTT. This codes for CSARETGHQPQHF. The chain employs TRBV20-1 and TRBJ1-5; TRBD1 matches at 7 bases. The V gene end was trimmed by 0 bases and the J gene end by 5 bases; junction bases not matched to a gene: 1. Germline assignment: CDR1 DFQATT and CDR2 SNEGSKA (reference sequence). The CDR3 is 13 amino acids.

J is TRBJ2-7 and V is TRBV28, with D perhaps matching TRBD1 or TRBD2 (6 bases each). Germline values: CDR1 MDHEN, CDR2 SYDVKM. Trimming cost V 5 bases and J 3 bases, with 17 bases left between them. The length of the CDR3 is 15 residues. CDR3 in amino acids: CASSPPGAKVYEQYF. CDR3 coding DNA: TGTGCCAGCAGTCCCCCGGGGGCGAAAGTCTACGAGCAGTACTTC.

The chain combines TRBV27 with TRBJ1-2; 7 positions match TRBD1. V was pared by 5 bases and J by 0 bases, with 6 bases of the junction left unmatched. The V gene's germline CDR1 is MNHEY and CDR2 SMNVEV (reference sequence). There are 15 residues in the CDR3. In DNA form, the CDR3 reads TGTGCCAGCAGTCCCCGGGACAGACCTAACTATGGCTACACCTTC. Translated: CASSPRDRPNYGYTF.

The CDR3 DNA sequence: TGTGCCAGCAGCTTGGAGCACAGTTGGAACACTGAAGCTTTCTTT. As protein: CASSLEHSWNTEAFF. V is TRBV5-5 and J is TRBJ1-1; D remains ambiguous. V lost 0 bases to trimming and J lost 1 base, with 10 bases between them. The germline CDR1 and CDR2 sequences are SGHKS and YYEKEE (reference sequence). This CDR3 spans 15 amino acids.

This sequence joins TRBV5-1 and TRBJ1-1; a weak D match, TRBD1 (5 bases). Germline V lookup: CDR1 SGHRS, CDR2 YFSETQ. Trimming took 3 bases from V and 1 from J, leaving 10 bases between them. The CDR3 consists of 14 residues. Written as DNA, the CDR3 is TGCGCCAGCAGCTCCAGGGTAGGGAACACTGAAGCTTTCTTT. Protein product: CASSSRVGNTEAFF.

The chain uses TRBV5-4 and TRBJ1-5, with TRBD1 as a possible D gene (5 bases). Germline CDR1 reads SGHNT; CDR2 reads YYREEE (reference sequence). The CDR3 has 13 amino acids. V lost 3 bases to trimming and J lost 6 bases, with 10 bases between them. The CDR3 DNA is TGTGCCAGCAGCTCGCCAGGGAGTCAGCCCCAGCATTTT. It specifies CASSSPGSQPQHF.

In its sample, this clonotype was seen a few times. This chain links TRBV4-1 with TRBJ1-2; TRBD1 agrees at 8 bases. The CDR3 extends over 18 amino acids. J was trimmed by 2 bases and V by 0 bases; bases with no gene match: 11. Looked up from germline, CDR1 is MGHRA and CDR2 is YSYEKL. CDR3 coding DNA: TGCGCCAGCAGCCAAGATCCGGGTTACTGGACAGGGAACTATGGCTACACCTTC. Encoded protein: CASSQDPGYWTGNYGYTF.

This CDR3 is CATQGVYEQYF. The CDR3 DNA reads as TGTGCCACCCAGGGGGTCTACGAGCAGTACTTC. This chain joins TRBV10-3 and TRBJ2-7, with 7 bases fitting TRBD1. Germline V lookup: CDR1 ENHRY, CDR2 SYGVKD. Trimming removed 10 bases from V and 3 bases from J; junction bases left unmatched: 3. The CDR3 covers 11 residues.

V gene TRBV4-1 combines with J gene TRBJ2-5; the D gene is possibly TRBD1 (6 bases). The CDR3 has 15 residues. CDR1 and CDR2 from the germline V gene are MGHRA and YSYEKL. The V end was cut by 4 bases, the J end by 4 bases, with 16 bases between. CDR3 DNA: TGCGCCAGCAGCCCAGGCACAGGCAGGGGAGAGACCCAGTACTTC. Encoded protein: CASSPGTGRGETQYF.

CDR3 sequence: CATGQGLYLNYGYTF. In DNA, the CDR3 is TGTGCTACCGGACAGGGCCTGTACCTTAACTATGGCTACACCTTC. The V gene is TRBV24-1, the J gene TRBJ1-2; TRBD1 matches at 8 bases. CDR1 is KGHDR, CDR2 SFDVKD, per germline. This CDR3 region has 15 residues.

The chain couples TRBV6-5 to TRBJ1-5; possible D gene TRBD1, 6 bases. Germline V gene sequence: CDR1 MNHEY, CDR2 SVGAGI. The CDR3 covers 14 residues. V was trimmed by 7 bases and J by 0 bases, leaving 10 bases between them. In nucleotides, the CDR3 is TGTGCCAGCATTACAGGGAATAGCAATCAGCCCCAGCATTTT. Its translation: CASITGNSNQPQHF.

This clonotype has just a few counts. In DNA form, the CDR3 reads TGTGCCAGCAGTTTGCCAGGGACAGGGACCTACGAGCAGTACTTC. This encodes CASSLPGTGTYEQYF. The chain couples TRBV28 to TRBJ2-7, with 9 bases aligning to TRBD1. The germline V gene has CDR1 MDHEN and CDR2 SYDVKM. J lost 2 bases, V lost 3 bases, and 5 bases had no gene match. This CDR3 is 15 amino acids long.

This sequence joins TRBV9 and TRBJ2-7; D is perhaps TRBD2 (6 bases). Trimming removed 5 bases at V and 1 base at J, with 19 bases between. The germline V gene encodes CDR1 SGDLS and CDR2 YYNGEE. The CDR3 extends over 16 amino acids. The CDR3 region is CASSLPPSEPSYEQYF. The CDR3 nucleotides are TGTGCCAGCAGTCTACCCCCTAGCGAGCCTTCCTACGAGCAGTACTTC. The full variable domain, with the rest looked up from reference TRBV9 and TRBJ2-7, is DSGVTQTPKHLITATGQRVTLRCSPRSGDLSVYWYQQSLDQGLQFLIQYYNGEERAKGNILERFSAQQFPDLHSELNLSSLELGDSALYFCASSLPPSEPSYEQYFGPGTRLTVT.

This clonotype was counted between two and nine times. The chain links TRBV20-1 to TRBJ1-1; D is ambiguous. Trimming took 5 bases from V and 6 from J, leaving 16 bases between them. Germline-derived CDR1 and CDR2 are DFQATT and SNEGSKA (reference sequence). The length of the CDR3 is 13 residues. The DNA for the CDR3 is TGCAGTGCTTGGGTAGTCGAGAGGGCTGAAGCTTTCTTT. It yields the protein CSAWVVERAEAFF.

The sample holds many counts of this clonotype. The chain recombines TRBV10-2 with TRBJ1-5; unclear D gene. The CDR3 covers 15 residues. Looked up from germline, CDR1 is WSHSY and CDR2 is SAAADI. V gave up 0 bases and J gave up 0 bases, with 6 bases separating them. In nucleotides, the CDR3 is TGCGCCAGCAGTGAGTCAGGTTATAGCAATCAGCCCCAGCATTTT. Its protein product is CASSESGYSNQPQHF.

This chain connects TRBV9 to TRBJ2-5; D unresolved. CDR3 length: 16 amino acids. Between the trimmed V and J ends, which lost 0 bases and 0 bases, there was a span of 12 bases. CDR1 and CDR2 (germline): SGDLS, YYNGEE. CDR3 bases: TGTGCCAGCAGCGTAGTGGGTGGGTTGTACCAAGAGACCCAGTACTTC. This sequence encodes CASSVVGGLYQETQYF. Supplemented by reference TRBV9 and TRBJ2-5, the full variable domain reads DSGVTQTPKHLITATGQRVTLRCSPRSGDLSVYWYQQSLDQGLQFLIQYYNGEERAKGNILERFSAQQFPDLHSELNLSSLELGDSALYFCASSVVGGLYQETQYFGPGTRLLVL.